One and the same sample provided the 15 T cell receptor beta chains below, sequenced in a study of CD8 T cells in ankylosing spondylitis (dated by TCRdb to about 2017). What the study reported, not specific to this receptor: Blood from ankylosing spondylitis patients appeared to be characterized by a TCR beta motif made up of several highly homologous amino acid variants.

The library was made by 5' RACE. Sequencing was performed on an Illumina HiSeq 2500. TCRdb handled the public reads itself, with Q25 trimming in fastp and clone calling in MiXCR, and kept productive beta chains. Every distinct CDR3 protein forms one entry, paired with its most common genes and DNA. The sample table lists approximately 540,000 distinct CDR3 sequences, roughly 13% of them with a count of one. About 6.8% of the sample is held by the ten biggest clonotypes. Their antigens are not known. Sequences were obtained from blood, either unsorted or a sorted T cell fraction (not recorded which). All receptors derive from a male donor with ankylosing spondylitis.

The V call is TRBV7-9, the J call TRBJ2-2, with TRBD2 identical over 7 bases. CDR1 and CDR2 (germline): SEHNR, FQNEAQ (reference sequence). Unmatched junction bases numbered 13, after V lost 5 bases and J lost 7 bases. This CDR3 spans 16 amino acids. The CDR3 reads CASSPIASGEFGELFF. CDR3 DNA sequence: TGTGCCAGCAGCCCCATTGCTAGCGGAGAGTTCGGGGAGCTGTTTTTT.

This rearrangement joins TRBV5-1 to TRBJ2-1; 16 bases align to TRBD2. Looked up from germline, CDR1 is SGHRS and CDR2 is YFSETQ. The CDR3 runs to 14 residues. After removal of 4 bases from V and 12 bases from J, the junction contained 4 bases not matched to a gene. The CDR3 loop is CASSQGTSGRGQFF. The CDR3 DNA reads as TGCGCCAGCAGCCAAGGGACTAGCGGGAGGGGGCAGTTCTTC.

A few counts support this clonotype. The rearrangement joins TRBV5-1 to TRBJ1-2; 8 positions match TRBD1. This CDR3 region has 13 residues. V was clipped by 3 bases and J by 6 bases; unmatched bases: 4. Germline V gene data show CDR1 as SGHRS and CDR2 as YFSETQ. The CDR3: CASSSGTGNGYTF. DNA for the CDR3: TGCGCCAGCAGCTCCGGGACAGGAAATGGCTACACCTTC.

The CDR3 region is CASSAGLDYNEQFF. DNA for the CDR3: TGTGCCAGCAGCGCGGGACTTGACTACAATGAGCAGTTCTTC. This chain connects TRBV5-5 to TRBJ2-1; D perhaps matches TRBD2 (6 bases). Trimming cost V 4 bases and J 3 bases, with 11 bases left between them. This CDR3 contains 14 residues. Germline loops: CDR1 SGHKS, CDR2 YYEKEE (reference sequence).

This clonotype came up once. The genes are TRBV25-1 and TRBJ2-7, with D tentatively TRBD1 or TRBD2 (5 bases each). Germline V gives CDR1 MGHDK, CDR2 SYGVNS. V lost 5 bases, J lost 6 bases, and 14 bases lay in between. The CDR3 spans 13 residues. CDR3 in DNA: TGTGCCAGCAGTCGGGACCTTGAAGGCGAGCAGTACGTC. Its protein is CASSRDLEGEQYV.

V and J are TRBV30 and TRBJ2-1; TRBD2 aligns across 12 bases. This CDR3 is 13 amino acids long. Germline CDR1 GTSNPN, CDR2 SVGIG (reference sequence). Trimming removed 3 bases from V and 9 bases from J; junction bases left unmatched: 3. As DNA, the CDR3 is TGTGCCTGGAGGACTAGCGGGAGTGGTGAGCAGTTCTTC. This sequence encodes CAWRTSGSGEQFF.

At least ten counts were recorded for this clonotype. The chain has TRBV12-3 or TRBV12-4 and TRBJ1-1, with a weak D call TRBD1 (5 bases). The CDR3 consists of 15 residues. Trimming shortened V by 2 bases and J by 1 base, and 11 bases separated the two germline ends. CDR3 sequence (DNA): TGTGCCAGCAGTTTATGGCCAGGGAAGAACACTGAAGCTTTCTTT. Protein sequence: CASSLWPGKNTEAFF.

The CDR3: CASSSNGLAENLLAKNIQYF. The DNA of the CDR3 is TGTGCCAGCAGCTCTAATGGACTAGCGGAAAATCTACTAGCCAAAAACATTCAGTACTTC. The chain links TRBV11-2 to TRBJ2-4; 10 nucleotides agree with TRBD2. Germline V gene sequence: CDR1 SGHAT, CDR2 FQNNGV. The CDR3 extends over 20 amino acids. Losses at the gene ends were 4 bases for V and 0 bases for J; bases not matched to a gene: 15.

This clonotype was recorded many times. The CDR3 sequence: CASTPRGSWDEQYF. DNA for the CDR3: TGTGCCAGCACCCCTCGTGGGTCCTGGGACGAGCAGTACTTC. The genes are TRBV7-9 and TRBJ2-7; no clear D gene. V dropped 7 bases and J dropped 5 bases, with 18 bases sitting between them. The CDR3 length is 14 residues. Germline CDR1 SEHNR, CDR2 FQNEAQ (reference sequence).

This clonotype was observed a few times. CDR3 in amino acids: CASRIYLNTEAFF. The CDR3, as DNA: TGCGCCAGCAGGATCTACCTGAACACTGAAGCTTTCTTT. The chain employs TRBV10-2 and TRBJ1-1; D gene unclear. With 6 bases removed from V and 0 bases from J, the gap between germline ends came to 8 bases. The CDR3 has 13 amino acids. CDR1 is WSHSY, CDR2 SAAADI, per germline.

The gene calls are TRBV7-9 and TRBJ2-5, with D maybe TRBD2 (6 bases). The CDR3 totals 14 residues. V lost 7 bases, J lost 2 bases, and 14 bases lay in between. The germline gives CDR1 SEHNR, CDR2 FQNEAQ (reference sequence). Here the CDR3 reads CASILPAGQETQYF. CDR3 nucleotide sequence: TGTGCCAGCATCCTTCCCGCGGGGCAAGAGACCCAGTACTTC.

The chain uses TRBV20-1 and TRBJ2-7; D not resolved. The length of the CDR3 is 11 residues. With 3 bases removed from V and 6 bases from J, the gap between germline ends came to 9 bases. Germline-derived CDR1 and CDR2 are DFQATT and SNEGSKA (reference sequence). CDR3 sequence: CSASRRTEQYV. The CDR3 bases are TGCAGTGCTAGTCGCCGTACCGAGCAGTACGTC.

This clonotype was counted between two and nine times. The chain links TRBV6-1 to TRBJ1-1; 8 positions match TRBD1. The CDR3 is made up of 13 amino acids. V lost 6 bases and J lost 6; bases outside the gene matches: 6. Germline lookup yields CDR1 MNHNS and CDR2 SASEGT. This CDR3 is CASSRQGRAEAFF. The DNA for the CDR3 is TGTGCCAGCAGCCGACAGGGGCGGGCTGAAGCTTTCTTT.

This clonotype came up many times. The chain combines TRBV7-9 with TRBJ2-5; D ambiguous. The germline CDR1 and CDR2 sequences are SEHNR and FQNEAQ (reference sequence). The CDR3 sequence is 14 residues long. V lost 5 bases to trimming and J lost 4 bases, with 14 bases between them. CDR3 protein: CASSLVQTRETQYF. The CDR3 nucleotides read TGTGCCAGCAGCCTCGTCCAGACCCGAGAGACCCAGTACTTC.

The rearrangement joins TRBV4-2 to TRBJ2-5; 7 bases match TRBD2. The germline CDR1 and CDR2 sequences are LGHNA and YNFKEQ. With 0 bases clipped from V and 5 bases from J, the junction kept 9 bases outside the gene matches. The CDR3 length is 16 residues. CDR3 sequence reads: CASSQDLAGVIETQYF. The CDR3 region has the DNA TGTGCCAGCAGCCAAGATCTGGCGGGAGTAATCGAGACCCAGTACTTC.